This T cell receptor beta chain derives from a study of post-analysis software for immune sequencing data. The authors incorporated unique molecular identifiers into the TCR beta cDNA libraries. From the PCR reads, TCRdb called clonotypes with MiXCR, one entry per CDR3 protein. The sample lists under 200,000 distinct CDR3 sequences, about 36% occurring once. The sequence was obtained from a girl aged 10 to 17 with multiple sclerosis. Sequenced material: blood, taken after autologous hematopoietic stem cell transplantation.

The CDR3 loop reads CASSHGTSGYNEQYF. For the CDR3, the DNA is TGTGCCAGCAGCCATGGGACTAGCGGGTACAATGAGCAGTACTTC. The chain couples TRBV7-3 to TRBJ2-1; the match to TRBD2 covers 12 bases. The end of the DNA aligns better with TRBJ2-7, so the J call may be wrong. The length of the CDR3 is 15 residues. Germline CDR1 reads SGHTA; CDR2 reads FQGTGA.